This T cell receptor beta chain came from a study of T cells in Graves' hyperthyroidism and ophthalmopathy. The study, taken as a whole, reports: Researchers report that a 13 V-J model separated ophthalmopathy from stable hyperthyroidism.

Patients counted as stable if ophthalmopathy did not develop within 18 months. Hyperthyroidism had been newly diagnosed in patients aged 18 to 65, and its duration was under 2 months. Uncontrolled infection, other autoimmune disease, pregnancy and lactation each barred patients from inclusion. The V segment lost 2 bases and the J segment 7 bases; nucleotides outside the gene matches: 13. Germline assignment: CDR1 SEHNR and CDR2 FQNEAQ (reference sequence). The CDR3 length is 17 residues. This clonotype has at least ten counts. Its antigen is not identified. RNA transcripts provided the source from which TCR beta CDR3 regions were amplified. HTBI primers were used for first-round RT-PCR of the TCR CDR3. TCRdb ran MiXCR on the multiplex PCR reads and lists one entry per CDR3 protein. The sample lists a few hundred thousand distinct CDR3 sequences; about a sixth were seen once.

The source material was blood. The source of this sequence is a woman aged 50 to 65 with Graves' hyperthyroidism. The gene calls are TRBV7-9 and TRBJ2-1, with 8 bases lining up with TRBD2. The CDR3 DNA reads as TGTGCCAGCAGCTTAATTTCACAGGCTAGCGGGCATAATGAGCAGTTCTTC. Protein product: CASSLISQASGHNEQFF.